This T cell receptor (beta chain) appears in the sequencing data of a study of blood T cell repertoires in COVID-19. Study-level background: PBMCs, B-cell-depleted T cells, or T cells provided the cDNA or gDNA that made up the material.

V was shortened by 8 bases and J by 5 bases, with 9 bases between the two germline ends. CDR1 is SNHLY and CDR2 is FYNNEI in the germline V gene. This CDR3 comprises 11 residues. All enrollees were roughly 18 to 95 years old and from around 25 US areas. Assay: immunoSEQ multiplex PCR; the TCRdb copy retains only in-frame clones and omits some. This sample has over 250,000 clones; 82% occur once, and the top ten carry roughly 5.3%. Sequencing was carried out using PBMCs or T cells enriched from blood (not recorded which). This receptor was obtained from a man aged 35-49 years who had been exposed to COVID-19. The chain links TRBV2 to TRBJ2-5; D is uncertain. The CDR3 here is CASSLEETQYF. CDR3 DNA sequence: TGTGCCAGCTCCCTCGAGGAGACCCAGTACTTC.